This T cell receptor beta chain comes out of a study of low-dose radiotherapy and immunotherapy resistance in tumors. TCR amplification used around 20 PCR cycles, a constant-region primer and a V-primer adapter. In TCRdb, the reads were re-called with MiXCR into one record per CDR3 protein. The profile shows under 60,000 distinct CDR3 sequences, around 33% of them singletons. Time point in this sample: after trial treatment. Indicated treatment: LDRT plus nivolumab, ipilimumab, low-dose cyclophosphamide and aspirin (RACIN trial). Germline V lookup: CDR1 MDHEN, CDR2 SYDVKM. This CDR3 comprises 11 residues. Trimming took 7 bases from V and 6 from J, leaving 9 bases between them. At least ten counts were recorded for this clonotype.

The clonotype was recovered from a male donor with rectosigmoid adenocarcinoma. The rearrangement uses TRBV28 and TRBJ1-1; D unresolved. Sequencing used PBMCs, obtained after low-dose radiotherapy plus immunotherapy. CDR3 nucleotide sequence: TGTGCCAGCAAGGGCGTGTCTGAAGCTTTCTTT. Amino acid sequence: CASKGVSEAFF.